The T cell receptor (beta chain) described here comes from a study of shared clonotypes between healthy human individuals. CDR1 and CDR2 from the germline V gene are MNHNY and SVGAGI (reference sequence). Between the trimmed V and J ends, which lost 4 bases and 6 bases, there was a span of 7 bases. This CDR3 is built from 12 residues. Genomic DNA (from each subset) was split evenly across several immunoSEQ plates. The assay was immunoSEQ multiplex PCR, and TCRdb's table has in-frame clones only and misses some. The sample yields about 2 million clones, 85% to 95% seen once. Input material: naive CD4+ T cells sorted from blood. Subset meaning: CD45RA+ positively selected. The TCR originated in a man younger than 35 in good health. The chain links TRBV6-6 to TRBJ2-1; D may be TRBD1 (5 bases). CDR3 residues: CASSWGVNEQFF. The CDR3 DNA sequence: TGTGCCAGCAGTTGGGGCGTCAATGAGCAGTTCTTC.